What follows are 24 T cell receptor beta chains derived from one specimen sequenced in a study of CD8+ T cells in alopecia areata. Isolated RNA was reverse transcribed into cDNA used as the sequencing template. Clones were sequenced by immunoSEQ multiplex PCR, and TCRdb holds only the in-frame ones, with some missing. This sample comprises about 300,000 clones, none seen once only. CD4, CD8alpha, NKG2D, NKG2ACE and other markers were used to sort pooled cutaneous lymph node cells. The sequencing input was CD4+ T cells sorted from a lymph node. These receptor sequences come from a C3H/HeJ mouse with alopecia areata. The strain's MHC: H2-k.

This clone has a handful of counts. Gene names are the mouse ones. The read ends 4 residues early relative to the CDR3; the germline J gene fills the gap. The rearrangement joins TRBV19 to TRBJ2-2; 7 positions match TRBD1. Germline V gene data show CDR1 as FNHDT and CDR2 as SITEND (reference sequence). The CDR3 consists of 15 residues. Losses at the gene ends were 7 bases for V and 0 bases for J; bases not matched to a gene: 6. The CDR3 here is CASRKGQTNTGQLYF. The covered CDR3 bases are TGTGCCAGCCGTAAGGGACAGACAAACACCGGG.

This clone was detected a few times. These gene names are mouse names. The sequenced part of the CDR3 DNA is TGTGCCAGCAGATGGGGTAGTGCAGAA. This gives the protein CASRWGSAE. The entire CDR3 protein is CASRWGSAETLYF. The J gene is TRBJ2-3, the V gene TRBV13-1; the D gene is possibly TRBD2 (5 bases). The DNA ends 4 residues before the CDR3 does, and the rest of the CDR3 is filled in from the germline J gene. The CDR3 spans 13 residues. The V end lost 5 bases, the J end lost 0 bases, and 7 bases lay between the germline ends. The germline CDR1 and CDR2 sequences are NSHNY and SYGAGN.

In regard to this clone: Gene names refer to mouse genes. Read coverage stops 4 residues before the CDR3 terminus; the germline J gene supplies the remainder. V and J are TRBV13-2 and TRBJ2-5; maybe TRBD1 (6 bases). The CDR3 spans 15 residues. CDR1 is NNHNN and CDR2 is SYGAGS in the germline V gene (reference sequence). The V and J ends lost 0 bases and 2 bases respectively, with 10 bases between them. CDR3 DNA, as far as it was read: TGTGCCAGCGGTGATGCAGGGGACATCCAAGAC. The encoded protein is CASGDAGDIQD. The entire CDR3 protein reads CASGDAGDIQDTQYF.

Concerning this clone itself: Gene names and germline refer to mouse. The read falls 4 residues short of the CDR3 end, and the missing part is taken from the germline J gene. This chain links TRBV13-3 with TRBJ2-7, with 10 bases matching TRBD2. J was trimmed by 0 bases and V by 4 bases; bases with no gene match: 4. The CDR3 extends over 15 amino acids. CDR1 NNHDY and CDR2 SYVADS come from the germline V gene. Partial CDR3 DNA: TGTGCCAGCAGTCTGGACTGGGGGATCTCCTAT. Translation gives CASSLDWGISY. The CDR3, in full, reads CASSLDWGISYEQYF.

A few counts support this clone. Genes and germline come from the mouse. Read data end 4 residues before the CDR3 end; the end is taken from the germline J gene. The sample holds other DNA sequences that translate to the same CDR3. This chain links TRBV13-1 with TRBJ2-3; D is perhaps TRBD1 (5 bases). This CDR3 has 14 amino acids. The germline CDR1 and CDR2 sequences are NSHNY and SYGAGN. V was shortened by 2 bases and J by 1 base, with 8 bases between the two germline ends. The CDR3 sequence: CASSDQGGAETLYF. The part of the CDR3 DNA that was read is TGTGCCAGCAGTGACCAGGGTGGTGCAGAA.

Points on this clone: Gene names are the mouse ones. The CDR3 end lies 4 residues beyond the end of the read and is filled in from the germline J gene. This chain connects TRBV19 to TRBJ1-2, with 10 bases fitting TRBD1. Germline CDR1 reads FNHDT; CDR2 reads SITEND (reference sequence). The CDR3 loop spans 15 amino acids. J gave up 4 bases and V 4 bases, and 7 bases lay outside the gene matches. This CDR3 is CASSPDRGSGSDYTF. Partial CDR3 DNA: TGTGCCAGCAGTCCGGACAGGGGGTCGGGCTCC.

This clone appeared a few times. Gene names refer to mouse genes. From the germline J gene comes the end of the CDR3, since the read stops 4 residues before it. This same CDR3 is encoded by further DNA sequences in the sample. The chain employs TRBV13-3 and TRBJ2-2, with D uncertain. The CDR3 is made up of 14 amino acids. V lost 1 base, J lost 1 base, and 5 bases lay in between. The V gene's germline CDR1 is NNHDY and CDR2 SYVADS. The CDR3 is CASSDRRNTGQLYF. The DNA read from the CDR3 is TGTGCCAGCAGTGATCGCAGAAACACCGGG.

This clone was observed a few times. Gene names and germline refer to mouse. Read coverage stops 4 residues before the CDR3 terminus; the germline J gene supplies the remainder. The chain recombines TRBV13-2 with TRBJ2-2; 12 bases align to TRBD2. J gave up 1 base and V 4 bases, and 2 bases lay outside the gene matches. CDR1 NNHNN and CDR2 SYGAGS come from the germline V gene (reference sequence). The CDR3 covers 16 residues. Partial CDR3 DNA: TGTGCCAGCGGTCCGGGACTGGGGGGAAACACCGGG. Its protein is CASGPGLGGNTG. The whole CDR3 protein reads CASGPGLGGNTGQLYF.

This clone was detected only a few times. The germline and genes are mouse ones. Read coverage stops 4 residues before the CDR3 terminus; the germline J gene supplies the remainder. In the same sample, other DNA sequences code for this CDR3. The chain uses TRBV5 and TRBJ2-7; TRBD1 agrees at 9 bases. Germline CDR1 and CDR2: LGHNA and YNLKQL (reference sequence). This CDR3 has 13 amino acids. J gave up 3 bases and V 6 bases, and 3 bases lay outside the gene matches. CDR3 sequence reads: CASSRDRDYEQYF. The CDR3 bases that were read are TGTGCCAGCAGTCGGGACAGGGACTAT.

Many counts were recorded for this clone. The gene symbols are mouse symbols. The read ends 4 residues early relative to the CDR3; the germline J gene fills the gap. Other DNA sequences from this sample encode an identical CDR3 as well. The chain joins TRBV1 to TRBJ2-1; TRBD2 agrees at 10 bases. The CDR3 covers 15 residues. Germline lookup yields CDR1 NSQYPW and CDR2 LRSPGD (reference sequence). Trimming removed 0 bases from V and 6 bases from J; junction bases left unmatched: 2. The CDR3 reads CTCSADLGGRAEQFF. The sequenced part of the CDR3 DNA is TGCACCTGCAGTGCAGATCTGGGGGGGCGTGCT.

Only a few counts were recorded for this clone. Gene names denote mouse genes. Other DNA sequences from this sample encode an identical CDR3 as well. The CDR3 loop is CASSDAGGTYEQYF. Incomplete CDR3 DNA: TGTGCCAGCAGTGATGCTGGGGGGACATAT. The rearrangement joins TRBV13-1 to TRBJ2-7; 8 bases map to TRBD2. The read terminates 4 residues before the CDR3 end, so the remaining end is supplied by the germline J gene. Germline CDR1 and CDR2: NSHNY and SYGAGN. The CDR3 extends over 14 amino acids.

This clone was seen a handful of times. Mouse gene names and germline throughout. The read stops 4 residues short of the end of the CDR3; the missing end is completed from the germline J gene. The rearrangement links TRBV13-3 to TRBJ1-1; TRBD1 matches at 11 bases. This CDR3 has 13 amino acids. Trimming took 6 bases from V and 3 from J; bases not matched to a gene: 1. From germline, CDR1 is NNHDY and CDR2 SYVADS. The part of the CDR3 DNA that was read is TGTGCCAGCAAGGGACAGGGGGACACA. This translates into CASKGQGDT. The whole CDR3 is CASKGQGDTEVFF.

This clone was seen only a few times. The listed genes are named as in mouse. The read comes to an end 4 residues before the CDR3 does, leaving the germline J gene to fill in the end. The chain links TRBV13-1 to TRBJ2-4, with TRBD1 matching over 7 bases. Germline V lookup: CDR1 NSHNY, CDR2 SYGAGN. This CDR3 has 17 residues. Trimming cost V 3 bases and J 0 bases; bases outside gene matches: 10. The CDR3 region is CASSAPTGKPSQNTLYF. CDR3 bases read: TGTGCCAGCAGTGCGCCGACAGGGAAACCTAGTCAAAAC.

Turning to this clone: Gene labels here are mouse ones. The read falls 4 residues short of the CDR3 end, and the missing part is taken from the germline J gene. Different DNA sequences within this sample yield the same CDR3. The chain combines TRBV31 with TRBJ1-2; 9 nucleotides line up with TRBD1. V lost 0 bases, J lost 2 bases, and 1 base stayed unmatched. CDR1 and CDR2 from the germline V gene are GKSSPN and SITVG. CDR3 size: 14 residues. Partial CDR3 DNA: TGTGCCTGGAGTCTGACAGGGGGGAACTCC. This encodes CAWSLTGGNS. From start to end, the CDR3 is CAWSLTGGNSDYTF.

Points on this clone: Any gene name here is a mouse gene name. The missing CDR3 end, 4 residues past where the read stops, is filled in from the germline J gene. The chain recombines TRBV14 with TRBJ2-3, with 7 bases that match TRBD1. This CDR3 is built from 13 residues. Looked up from germline, CDR1 is SGHDT and CDR2 is FRDEAV. The V and J ends lost 6 bases and 2 bases, in that order; junction bases with no gene match: 3. CDR3 bases read: TGTGCCAGCACAGGGACAGATGCAGAA. This encodes CASTGTDAE. The full CDR3 reads CASTGTDAETLYF. The full variable domain, rest sourced from reference TRBV14 and TRBJ2-3, is EAGVTQSPRYAVLQEGQAVSFWCDPISGHDTLYWYQQPRDQGPQLLVYFRDEAVIDNSQLPSDRFSAVRPKGTNSTLKIQSAKQGDTATYLCASTGTDAETLYFGSGTRLTVL.

Concerning this clone itself: Gene names and germline refer to mouse. The missing CDR3 end, 4 residues past where the read stops, is filled in from the germline J gene. The chain carries TRBV19 and TRBJ2-5; TRBD1 matches at 8 bases. CDR1 FNHDT and CDR2 SITEND come from the germline V gene (reference sequence). This CDR3 is built from 15 residues. The chain's CDR3 is CASSIKGQDLDTQYF. The part of the CDR3 DNA that was read is TGTGCCAGCAGTATAAAGGGACAGGACCTCGAC.

About this clone: Mouse names are used for the genes. Sequencing ends 4 residues short of the CDR3 end; the germline J gene provides the rest. The chain combines TRBV1 with TRBJ2-2; 11 nucleotides line up with TRBD2. The CDR3 is 17 amino acids. Germline V gene data show CDR1 as NSQYPW and CDR2 as LRSPGD (reference sequence). The V gene end was trimmed by 0 bases and the J gene end by 3 bases; junction bases not matched to a gene: 3. The CDR3 region is CTCSAEPDWGDTGQLYF. The CDR3 bases that were read are TGCACCTGCAGTGCAGAACCGGACTGGGGGGACACCGGG.

This clone was found a few times. The germline and genes are mouse ones. The CDR3 end falls 4 residues outside the read, so it is completed with the germline J gene. The chain has TRBV13-1 and TRBJ2-5, with 8 nucleotides matching TRBD1. Losses at the gene ends were 0 bases for V and 1 base for J; bases not matched to a gene: 4. The CDR3 is made up of 16 amino acids. Germline lookup yields CDR1 NSHNY and CDR2 SYGAGN. The sequenced CDR3 bases are TGTGCCAGCAGTGATGCGACAGGGGAGGACCAAGAC. As protein: CASSDATGEDQD. The whole CDR3 region reads CASSDATGEDQDTQYF.

This clone was seen more than once but under ten times. Mouse gene names apply. The sequenced fragment ends 4 residues before the CDR3 boundary, so the rest is inferred from the germline J gene. This sequence joins TRBV19 and TRBJ1-1; 10 nucleotides match TRBD1. Germline assignment: CDR1 FNHDT and CDR2 SITEND (reference sequence). This CDR3 contains 14 residues. V lost 5 bases to trimming and J lost 4 bases; unmatched junction nucleotides: 5. The CDR3: CASRGDRGGTEVFF. Partial CDR3 DNA: TGTGCCAGCAGGGGGGACAGGGGTGGCACA.

This clone was seen a few times. Gene names denote mouse genes. From the germline J gene comes the end of the CDR3, since the read stops 4 residues before it. The V call is TRBV31, the J call TRBJ2-4; maybe TRBD1 (6 bases). CDR3 size: 15 residues. The V end was cut by 1 base, the J end by 3 bases, with 14 bases between. CDR1 GKSSPN and CDR2 SITVG come from the germline V gene. The CDR3 bases that were read are TGTGCCTGGAGTCACCAACAGGGCGGCCAAAAC. This codes for CAWSHQQGGQN. Given in full, the CDR3 is CAWSHQQGGQNTLYF. Full variable domain (rest looked up from reference TRBV31 and TRBJ2-4): AQTIHQWPVAEIKAVGSPLSLGCTIKGKSSPNLYWYWQATGGTLQQLFYSITVGQVESVVQLNLSASRPKDDQFILSTEKLLLSHSGFYLCAWSHQQGGQNTLYFGAGTRLSVL.

Turning to this clone: Gene names refer to mouse genes. The sequenced fragment ends 4 residues before the CDR3 boundary, so the rest is inferred from the germline J gene. The chain is built from TRBV31 and TRBJ2-4, with 11 bases lining up with TRBD2. The CDR3 consists of 14 residues. The V and J ends lost 8 bases and 0 bases, in that order; junction bases with no gene match: 4. The germline V gene encodes CDR1 GKSSPN and CDR2 SITVG. CDR3 bases read: TGTGCCCACCGGGACTGGGGGAGTCAAAAC. This encodes CAHRDWGSQN. The whole CDR3 sequence is CAHRDWGSQNTLYF.

The sample holds a few counts of this clone. Genes and germline are mouse. The sequence runs out 4 residues before the end of the CDR3; the remainder is reconstructed from the germline J gene. This chain links TRBV1 with TRBJ2-5; the match to TRBD2 covers 8 bases. Germline loops: CDR1 NSQYPW, CDR2 LRSPGD (reference sequence). This CDR3 is built from 16 residues. The V gene end was trimmed by 0 bases and the J gene end by 0 bases; junction bases not matched to a gene: 2. The DNA read from the CDR3 is TGCACCTGCAGTGCAGAAACTGGGGGTAACCAAGAC. The encoded protein is CTCSAETGGNQD. The entire CDR3 reads CTCSAETGGNQDTQYF.

This clone was counted only a few times. Each gene name is a mouse one. With the read ending 4 residues before the CDR3 end, the germline J gene is used to fill in that end. This rearrangement joins TRBV14 to TRBJ2-2, with TRBD2 matching 9 bases. The CDR3 has 15 residues. V gave up 2 bases and J gave up 4 bases; unmatched junction bases: 3. Germline loops: CDR1 SGHDT, CDR2 FRDEAV. The CDR3 DNA, read in part, is TGTGCCAGCAGTTTTACTGGGGGGACCACCGGG. Translation: CASSFTGGTTG. The entire CDR3 sequence reads CASSFTGGTTGQLYF.

This clone was seen ten or more times. Germline and genes here are mouse. Read sequence stops 4 residues before the CDR3 end, and the germline J gene provides the missing end. The chain is built from TRBV19 and TRBJ2-2, with TRBD1 as a possible D gene (5 bases). CDR1 FNHDT and CDR2 SITEND come from the germline V gene (reference sequence). Trimming took off 6 bases at V and 6 bases at J, with 15 bases between the two ends. This CDR3 spans 14 amino acids. The CDR3 sequence: CASNPRESAGQLYF. The sequenced CDR3 bases are TGTGCCAGCAATCCCAGGGAGAGCGCCGGG.